The 29 T cell receptor beta chains below come from one sample, sequenced in a study of T cell responses to AZD1222 COVID-19 vaccine. The table came from immunoSEQ multiplex PCR; TCRdb's copy has only in-frame clones and leaves some out. The table lists roughly 85,000 clones, roughly 90% of them singletons, with 5.5% to 8% in the top ten. Material: peripheral blood, obtained on day 0 of AZD1222 vaccination. The source of these receptors is an adult in good health.

This clone was counted a single time. The chain is built from TRBV6-5 and TRBJ1-6, with 7 nucleotides matching TRBD1. J gave up 12 bases and V 6 bases, and 8 bases lay outside the gene matches. Per the germline V gene, CDR1 is MNHEY and CDR2 is SVGAGI. The CDR3 has 13 residues. This chain's CDR3 is CASRDRDGGPLHF. The CDR3 DNA reads TGTGCCAGCAGAGACAGGGATGGAGGACCCCTCCACTTT.

This sequence joins TRBV4-1 and TRBJ1-2; 7 nucleotides align to TRBD1. Trimming at V came to 2 bases and at J to 0 bases, leaving 6 bases not matched to a gene. The CDR3 has 16 residues. From germline, CDR1 is MGHRA and CDR2 YSYEKL. CDR3 amino acids: CASSQPRDSPNYGYTF. In DNA, the CDR3 is TGCGCCAGCAGCCAACCCCGGGACAGTCCTAACTATGGCTACACCTTC.

V and J are TRBV6-2 or TRBV6-3 and TRBJ1-2; TRBD1 aligns across 7 bases. This CDR3 has 15 amino acids. Trimming took 0 bases from V and 2 from J; bases not matched to a gene: 3. CDR1 is MNHEY, CDR2 SVGEGT, per germline. In DNA, the CDR3 is TGTGCCAGCAGTTACTCGGGACAGCGAAACTATGGCTACACCTTC. It is translated as CASSYSGQRNYGYTF.

This chain connects TRBV29-1 to TRBJ2-1; maybe TRBD2 (7 bases). CDR1 SQVTM and CDR2 ANQGSEA come from the germline V gene. CDR3 length: 14 amino acids. Trimming stripped 2 bases from V and 2 bases from J, with 10 bases between. CDR3 amino acids: CSVETGGPYNEQFF. Written as DNA, the CDR3 is TGCAGCGTTGAAACGGGGGGCCCCTACAATGAGCAGTTCTTC.

This rearrangement joins TRBV9 to TRBJ2-2, with a weak D call TRBD2 (6 bases). Germline V gene lookup returns CDR1 SGDLS and CDR2 YYNGEE. The CDR3 sequence is 13 residues long. The V and J ends lost 4 bases and 4 bases respectively, with 8 bases between them. The CDR3 loop reads CASSPGGTGELFF. The CDR3 DNA follows: TGTGCCAGCAGCCCCGGGGGCACCGGGGAGCTGTTTTTT.

This chain links TRBV7-2 with TRBJ1-1, with unresolved D. The CDR3 is made up of 14 amino acids. CDR1 is SGHTA, CDR2 FQGNSA, per germline. V was cut by 5 bases and J by 1 base, with 11 bases left in between. CDR3 amino acids: CASSQTAENTEAFF. The CDR3 DNA reads TGTGCCAGCAGCCAAACAGCTGAGAACACTGAAGCTTTCTTT.

The chain is built from TRBV19 and TRBJ1-5, with D possibly being TRBD1 (5 bases). This CDR3 comprises 15 residues. The V gene's germline CDR1 is LNHDA and CDR2 SQIVND (reference sequence). The V end was cut by 1 base, the J end by 4 bases, with 11 bases between. The CDR3 reads CASSIVRDANQPQHF. DNA of the CDR3: TGTGCCAGTAGTATAGTAAGGGACGCTAATCAGCCCCAGCATTTT.

This clone was observed a single time. The chain is built from TRBV30 and TRBJ2-1; 14 bases map to TRBD2. Germline V lookup: CDR1 GTSNPN, CDR2 SVGIG (reference sequence). Trimming at V came to 0 bases and at J to 5 bases, leaving 3 bases not matched to a gene. The CDR3 is 16 amino acids. CDR3 sequence (DNA): TGTGCCTGGAGTGTACGACTAGCGGGGGGGGACAATGAGCAGTTCTTC. This translates into CAWSVRLAGGDNEQFF.

V gene TRBV5-6 combines with J gene TRBJ2-5; D may be TRBD1 (6 bases). Trimming took off 4 bases at V and 1 base at J, with 17 bases between the two ends. The germline gives CDR1 SGHDT, CDR2 YYEEEE. The CDR3 has 16 residues. As DNA, the CDR3 is TGTGCCAGCAGCCCCTCCGGGACATCTTCCCAAGAGACCCAGTACTTC. Protein product: CASSPSGTSSQETQYF.

The CDR3 protein is CASSSGGRPGDTQYF. The CDR3 DNA reads TGTGCCAGCAGCTCGGGAGGCCGCCCGGGGGATACGCAGTATTTT. This chain joins TRBV5-8 and TRBJ2-3; 7 bases fit TRBD2. This CDR3 contains 15 residues. V shed 3 bases, J shed 6 bases, and the junction held 10 bases outside the gene matches. Germline CDR1 SGHTS, CDR2 YDEGEE.

The chain recombines TRBV19 with TRBJ1-6, with 9 bases matching TRBD1. The V gene end was trimmed by 3 bases and the J gene end by 7 bases; junction bases not matched to a gene: 7. CDR3 length: 16 residues. Germline V gene sequence: CDR1 LNHDA, CDR2 SQIVND (reference sequence). The CDR3 is CASSIGTGPGNSPLHF. In nucleotides, the CDR3 is TGTGCCAGTAGTATCGGGACAGGGCCGGGCAATTCACCCCTCCACTTT.

This chain uses TRBV9 with TRBJ2-3; TRBD1 is a possible D gene (5 bases). This CDR3 spans 16 amino acids. With 0 bases removed from V and 2 bases from J, the gap between germline ends came to 13 bases. Germline CDR1 and CDR2: SGDLS and YYNGEE. This CDR3 is CASSVVGELNTDTQYF. DNA of the CDR3: TGTGCCAGCAGCGTAGTAGGGGAATTGAACACAGATACGCAGTATTTT.

This chain joins TRBV28 and TRBJ1-2, with TRBD1 matching over 7 bases. Germline trimming cut 6 bases from V and 5 bases from J; bases unmatched to any gene: 3. The germline V gene has CDR1 MDHEN and CDR2 SYDVKM. This CDR3 spans 12 amino acids. In DNA, the CDR3 is TGTGCCAGCAGGGGGACAGAGTATGGCTACACCTTC. Translating it yields CASRGTEYGYTF.

The V call is TRBV27, the J call TRBJ1-6; D gene uncertain. Germline V gives CDR1 MNHEY, CDR2 SMNVEV (reference sequence). This CDR3 is 13 amino acids long. Trimming stripped 8 bases from V and 7 bases from J, with 12 bases between. The CDR3 loop reads CASLGRGNSPLHF. DNA of the CDR3: TGTGCCAGCCTTGGACGGGGAAATTCACCCCTCCACTTT.

Written as DNA, the CDR3 is TGTGCCAGCAGCCGGTCGGGGGCCGCCGGGGAGCTGTTTTTT. It codes for CASSRSGAAGELFF. The chain joins TRBV3-1 (or the pseudogene TRBV3-2) to TRBJ2-2; the D gene could be TRBD1 or TRBD2 (6 bases each). The CDR3 sequence is 14 residues long. V was clipped by 4 bases and J by 6 bases, with 12 bases between them. Looked up from germline, CDR1 is LGHDT and CDR2 is YNNKEL (reference sequence).

J is TRBJ2-1 and V is TRBV10-1; 10 positions match TRBD2. Trimming at V came to 3 bases and at J to 4 bases, leaving 3 bases not matched to a gene. The CDR3 spans 15 residues. CDR1 is WNHNN, CDR2 SYGVQD, per germline (reference sequence). The CDR3, as DNA: TGCGCCAGCAGTGATAGCGGGGGGCGATACAATGAGCAGTTCTTC. Protein: CASSDSGGRYNEQFF.

V gene TRBV24-1 combines with J gene TRBJ2-1, with TRBD1 matching 8 bases. The CDR3 sequence is 13 residues long. After removal of 6 bases from V and 7 bases from J, the junction contained 4 bases not matched to a gene. Germline CDR1 reads KGHDR; CDR2 reads SFDVKD. The CDR3 protein is CATSSDRVNEQFF. The CDR3 region has the DNA TGTGCCACCAGTTCGGACAGGGTGAATGAGCAGTTCTTC.

This sequence joins TRBV30 and TRBJ1-5, with a weak D call TRBD1 (6 bases). V dropped 1 base and J dropped 0 bases, with 10 bases sitting between them. CDR3 length equals 15 residues. Germline assignment: CDR1 GTSNPN and CDR2 SVGIG (reference sequence). CDR3 DNA sequence: TGTGCCTGGAGTGCGACAGGAACTAGCAATCAGCCCCAGCATTTT. Protein sequence: CAWSATGTSNQPQHF.

The V and J genes are TRBV3-1 (or the pseudogene TRBV3-2) and TRBJ2-5, with D perhaps being TRBD1 or TRBD2 (6 bases each). CDR3 length equals 15 residues. V lost 4 bases, J lost 2 bases, and 14 bases lay in between. Germline lookup yields CDR1 LGHDT and CDR2 YNNKEL (reference sequence). CDR3 nucleotide sequence: TGTGCCAGCAGCCCTCGGGGGCGGACTCAAGAGACCCAGTACTTC. Translation gives CASSPRGRTQETQYF.

The genes are TRBV18 and TRBJ1-1; no clear D gene. The CDR3 sequence is 13 residues long. Trimming took off 3 bases at V and 4 bases at J, with 9 bases between the two ends. Germline CDR1 reads KGHSH; CDR2 reads LQKENI. The CDR3 is CASSPSEGTEAFF. In DNA, the CDR3 is TGTGCCAGCTCACCCTCCGAAGGCACTGAAGCTTTCTTT.

There are a few counts of this clone. The gene calls are TRBV28 and TRBJ1-5; a possible D gene is TRBD1 (5 bases). CDR1 is MDHEN, CDR2 SYDVKM, per germline. CDR3 length: 17 residues. Trimming removed 8 bases from V and 1 base from J, with 21 bases in between. As DNA, the CDR3 is TGTGCCAGCTACGGGGGGTATCGCCGGGGCAGCAATCAGCCCCAGCATTTT. This gives the protein CASYGGYRRGSNQPQHF.

There are a few counts of this clone. The V gene is TRBV29-1, the J gene TRBJ2-5, with 8 nucleotides matching TRBD1. The V and J ends lost 6 bases and 5 bases, in that order; junction bases with no gene match: 11. The CDR3 is made up of 14 amino acids. Germline CDR1 reads SQVTM; CDR2 reads ANQGSEA. Here the CDR3 reads CSVGQGASEETQYF. The CDR3 DNA follows: TGCAGCGTAGGGCAGGGGGCTTCGGAGGAGACCCAGTACTTC.

Here the CDR3 DNA reads TGTGCCAGTAGTATCGAAAAGGGCGAGCAGTACTTC. Protein: CASSIEKGEQYF. This rearrangement joins TRBV19 to TRBJ2-7; D not certain. The CDR3 runs to 12 residues. Germline V gene sequence: CDR1 LNHDA, CDR2 SQIVND (reference sequence). V shed 3 bases and J shed 6 bases, with 9 bases lying between them.

This clone has more than one count but fewer than ten. The chain has TRBV18 and TRBJ1-5; 9 nucleotides match TRBD1. CDR1 and CDR2 (germline): KGHSH, LQKENI. V lost 2 bases and J lost 9; bases outside the gene matches: 11. This CDR3 spans 16 amino acids. The CDR3 sequence: CASSPGGQGVVRPQHF. The CDR3 DNA reads TGTGCCAGCTCACCAGGGGGACAGGGTGTTGTTAGGCCCCAGCATTTT.

The chain uses TRBV5-5 and TRBJ1-5; D is ambiguous. V lost 5 bases and J 4 bases, leaving 7 bases between the germline ends. The CDR3 length is 12 residues. Germline V gene data show CDR1 as SGHKS and CDR2 as YYEKEE (reference sequence). The CDR3 loop reads CASSRRNQPQHF. The CDR3 coding sequence is TGTGCCAGCAGTCGGAGGAATCAGCCCCAGCATTTT.

V and J are TRBV6-5 and TRBJ1-1; D perhaps matches TRBD1 (5 bases). There are 12 residues in the CDR3. Deletions cut 6 bases from V and 3 bases from J, with 8 bases between. Looked up from germline, CDR1 is MNHEY and CDR2 is SVGAGI. The DNA of the CDR3 is TGTGCCAGCAGCCTAGGGGACACTGAAGCTTTCTTT. This translates into CASSLGDTEAFF.

The chain links TRBV7-6 to TRBJ2-2; perhaps TRBD1 as D (5 bases). The CDR3 consists of 16 residues. The V end was cut by 4 bases, the J end by 5 bases, with 17 bases between. Looked up from germline, CDR1 is SGHVS and CDR2 is FNYEAQ. This chain's CDR3 is CASSSQVVALTGELFF. For the CDR3, the DNA is TGTGCCAGCAGCTCACAGGTGGTCGCGCTGACCGGGGAGCTGTTTTTT.

J is TRBJ2-2 and V is TRBV2, with D possibly matching TRBD1 (6 bases). Deletions cut 7 bases from V and 3 bases from J, with 12 bases between. Germline V gene lookup returns CDR1 SNHLY and CDR2 FYNNEI. The CDR3 extends over 14 amino acids. As DNA, the CDR3 is TGTGCCAGCAAATTACAGGGTGACACCGGGGAGCTGTTTTTT. Residues: CASKLQGDTGELFF.

V gene TRBV3-1 (or the pseudogene TRBV3-2) combines with J gene TRBJ2-7; D is possibly TRBD1 (5 bases). The CDR3 loop spans 13 amino acids. Germline V gene lookup returns CDR1 LGHDT and CDR2 YNNKEL (reference sequence). The germline V and J ends were trimmed by 1 base and 4 bases, with 8 bases remaining between them. The CDR3 region is CASSQGQGYEQYF. DNA of the CDR3: TGTGCCAGCAGCCAAGGGCAGGGATACGAGCAGTACTTC.